The clone carrying this T cell receptor beta chain was detected only a few times. The sample is drawn from a study of T-cell reconstitution after alpha-beta-depleted transplantation in children. This CDR3 is 14 amino acids long. V was pared by 6 bases and J by 5 bases, with 14 bases between. Preparing the TCRbeta library involved the use of unique molecular identifiers. MiXCR, run by TCRdb on the PCR reads, gives a single entry per CDR3 protein. The sample holds fewer than 700,000 distinct CDR3 sequences; about 21% are singletons and the top ten take 12% to 15%. The sequences come from PBMCs, mostly from graft donor cells, collected 360 days after TCRalphabeta/CD19-depleted stem cell transplant. The rearrangement links TRBV12-3 or TRBV12-4 to TRBJ1-5; tentative D call: TRBD1 (6 bases). This clonotype originated in a boy under two years old who had a stem cell transplant for acute myeloid leukemia, so the T cells may come from the graft donor. The CDR3 is CASSPWGGDQPQHF. The DNA of the CDR3 is TGTGCCAGCAGCCCCTGGGGGGGCGATCAGCCCCAGCATTTT.